This TCR beta chain was obtained from a study of T cells after yellow fever vaccination. General study results and limits: FACS-sorted repertoires might harbor abundant contaminating clonotypes from the bulk population. The booster saw the reappearance of most primary-vaccination clones (approximately 97% CD4, 80% to 90% CD8).

UMIs and a universal primer site were added when TCR cDNA was made by 5'RACE template switching. One entry per CDR3 protein, called by TCRdb with MiXCR from the 5' RACE reads. The table lists 550,000 or so distinct CDR3 sequences, over 15% of them singletons. Points on this clonotype: Its antigen is still unknown.

Germline V gene data show CDR1 as DFQATT and CDR2 as SNEGSKA (reference sequence). V lost 6 bases and J 3 bases, leaving 8 bases between the germline ends. The CDR3 has 11 amino acids. The chain combines TRBV20-1 with TRBJ2-5, with D hard to call. The sequences come from PBMCs, collected 15 days after the yellow fever booster vaccination. The TCR was taken from a man aged 25 to 45 who received the YFV17D yellow fever vaccine. The CDR3 nucleotides are TGCAGTGCAGCCATCAAAGAGACCCAGTACTTC. It encodes CSAAIKETQYF.